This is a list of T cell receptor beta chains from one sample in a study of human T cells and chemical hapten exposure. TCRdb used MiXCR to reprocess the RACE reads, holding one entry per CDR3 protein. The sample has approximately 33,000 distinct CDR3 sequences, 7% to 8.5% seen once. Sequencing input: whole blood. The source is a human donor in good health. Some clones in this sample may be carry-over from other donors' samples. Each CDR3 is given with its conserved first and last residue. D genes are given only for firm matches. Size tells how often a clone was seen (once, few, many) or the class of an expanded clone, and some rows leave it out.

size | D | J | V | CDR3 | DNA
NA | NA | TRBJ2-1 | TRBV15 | CATSEEGGNEQFF | TGTGCCACCAGCGAGGAGGGGGGGAATGAGCAGTTCTTC
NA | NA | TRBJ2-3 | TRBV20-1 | CSARAPSGSTDTQYF | TGCAGTGCTAGGGCCCCGAGCGGGAGCACAGATACGCAGTATTTT
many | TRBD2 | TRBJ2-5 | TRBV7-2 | CASSFPLAGVETQYF | TGTGCCAGCAGCTTCCCTTTAGCGGGAGTGGAGACCCAGTACTTC
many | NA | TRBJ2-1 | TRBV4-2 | CASSQVSPGYNEQFF | TGTGCCAGCAGCCAAGTCAGCCCAGGATACAATGAGCAGTTCTTC
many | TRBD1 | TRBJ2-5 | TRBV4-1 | CASSPDRKSQETQYF | TGCGCCAGCAGCCCGGACAGGAAGAGCCAAGAGACCCAGTACTTC
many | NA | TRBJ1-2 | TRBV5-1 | CASSLEGGAIARDGYTF | TGCGCCAGCAGCTTGGAGGGGGGGGCTATTGCTAGAGATGGCTACACCTTC
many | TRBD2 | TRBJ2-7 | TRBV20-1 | CSADAGDPYEQYF | TGCAGTGCCGACGCGGGGGACCCCTACGAGCAGTACTTC
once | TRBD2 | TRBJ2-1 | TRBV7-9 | CASSSPGLAGAEFF | TGTGCCAGCAGCTCACCGGGACTAGCGGGAGCGGAGTTCTTC
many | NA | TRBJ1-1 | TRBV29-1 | CSVDPTGPPEAFF | TGCAGCGTTGACCCAACCGGTCCCCCTGAAGCTTTCTTT
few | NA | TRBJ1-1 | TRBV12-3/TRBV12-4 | CASSRVTEAFF | TGTGCCAGCAGCCGGGTAACTGAAGCTTTCTTT
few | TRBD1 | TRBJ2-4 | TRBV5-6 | CASSATTGEKNIQYF | TGTGCCAGCAGCGCCACTACAGGGGAGAAAAACATTCAGTACTTC
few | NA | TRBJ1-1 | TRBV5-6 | CASSRDRCYTEAFF | TGTGCCAGCAGCCGCGACAGGTGTTACACTGAAGCTTTCTTT
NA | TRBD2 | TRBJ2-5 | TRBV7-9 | CASSSPEREQETQYF | TGTGCCAGCAGCTCCCCTGAGCGGGAACAAGAGACCCAGTACTTC
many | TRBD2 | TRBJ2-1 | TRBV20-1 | CARGGQGNNEQFF | TGCGCTCGGGGGGGTCAGGGTAACAATGAGCAGTTCTTC
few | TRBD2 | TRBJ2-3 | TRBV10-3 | CAISEFSGVTTDTQYF | TGTGCCATCAGTGAATTTAGCGGGGTCACCACAGATACGCAGTATTTT
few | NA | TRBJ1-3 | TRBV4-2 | CASSHPTSGAGGNTIYF | TGTGCCAGCAGCCACCCTACGTCCGGGGCTGGTGGAAACACCATATATTTT
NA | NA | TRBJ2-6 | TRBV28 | CASSSPGRSGANVLTF | TGTGCCAGCAGTTCTCCCGGGCGATCTGGGGCCAACGTCCTGACTTTC
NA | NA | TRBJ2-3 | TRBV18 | CASSPNAGDTQYF | TGTGCCAGCTCCCCAAACGCGGGGGATACGCAGTATTTT
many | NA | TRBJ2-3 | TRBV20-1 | CSARDKKPRPAINTDTQYF | TGCAGTGCTAGAGATAAAAAACCAAGGCCAGCAATAAACACAGATACGCAGTATTTT
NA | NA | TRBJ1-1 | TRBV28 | CASSFGGSGHTEAFF | TGTGCCAGCAGTTTTGGGGGCAGCGGACACACTGAAGCTTTCTTT
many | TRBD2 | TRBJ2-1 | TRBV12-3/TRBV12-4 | CASSYRAFLAGGYNEQFF | TGTGCCAGCAGTTATCGGGCCTTTCTAGCGGGAGGTTACAATGAGCAGTTCTTC
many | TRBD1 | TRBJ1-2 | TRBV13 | CASSLPGGSGYTF | TGTGCCAGCAGCCTACCAGGGGGCTCTGGCTACACCTTC
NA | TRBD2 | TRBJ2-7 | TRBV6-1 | CASSLGGSSYEQYF | TGTGCCAGCAGCCTGGGAGGGAGCTCCTACGAGCAGTACTTC
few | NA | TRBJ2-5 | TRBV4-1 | CASSQVLGRGPETQYF | TGCGCCAGCAGCCAAGTTTTGGGGCGGGGACCAGAGACCCAGTACTTC
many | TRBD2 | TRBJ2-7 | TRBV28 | CASSAVAGTSYEQYF | TGTGCCAGCAGCGCTGTAGCGGGGACTTCCTACGAGCAGTACTTC
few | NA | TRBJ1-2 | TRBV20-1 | CSARDQGGYYGYTF | TGCAGTGCTAGAGATCAAGGGGGGTACTATGGCTACACCTTC
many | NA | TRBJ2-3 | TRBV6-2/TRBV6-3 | CASSYSSTDTQYF | TGTGCCAGCAGTTACTCTAGCACAGATACGCAGTATTTT
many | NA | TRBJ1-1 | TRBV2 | CASFLSGSSTEAFF | TGTGCCAGCTTCTTAAGTGGGTCTAGCACTGAAGCTTTCTTT
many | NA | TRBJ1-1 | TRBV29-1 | CSVTTANTEAFF | TGCAGCGTGACAACGGCGAACACTGAAGCTTTCTTT
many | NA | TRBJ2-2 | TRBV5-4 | CASSLGGSTNTGELFF | TGTGCCAGCAGCTTGGGGGGGTCAACGAACACCGGGGAGCTGTTTTTT
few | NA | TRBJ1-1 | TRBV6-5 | CASTQPGGTEAFF | TGTGCCAGCACCCAGCCGGGGGGCACTGAAGCTTTCTTT
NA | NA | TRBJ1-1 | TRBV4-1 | CASSQDRGGSTEAFF | TGCGCCAGCAGCCAAGATAGGGGAGGGAGCACTGAAGCTTTCTTT
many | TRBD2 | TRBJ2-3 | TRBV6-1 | CASPEISRASGRVADTQYF | TGTGCCAGTCCTGAAATATCGAGGGCTAGCGGGAGGGTGGCAGATACGCAGTATTTT
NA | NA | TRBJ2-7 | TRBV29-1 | CSVSVGGEQYF | TGCAGCGTTAGTGTGGGAGGCGAGCAGTACTTC
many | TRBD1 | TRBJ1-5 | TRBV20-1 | CSARSDLRGLGDQPQHF | TGCAGTGCTAGATCTGATCTCAGGGGGTTGGGGGATCAGCCCCAGCATTTT
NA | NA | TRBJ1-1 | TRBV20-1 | CSARAASGIGTEAFF | TGCAGTGCTAGAGCCGCCTCCGGGATCGGCACTGAAGCTTTCTTT
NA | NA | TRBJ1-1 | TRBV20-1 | CSAKFDRNTEAFF | TGCAGTGCTAAATTCGACAGGAACACTGAAGCTTTCTTT
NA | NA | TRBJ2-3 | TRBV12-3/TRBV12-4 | CASSRVRGPSTDTQYF | TGTGCCAGCAGTAGGGTTCGGGGACCTAGCACAGATACGCAGTATTTT
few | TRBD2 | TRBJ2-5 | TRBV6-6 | CASSYKRGNQETQYF | TGTGCCAGCAGTTACAAGCGGGGGAACCAAGAGACCCAGTACTTC
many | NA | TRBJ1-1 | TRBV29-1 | CSVEIGQVNTEAFF | TGCAGCGTTGAAATAGGGCAGGTGAACACTGAAGCTTTCTTT
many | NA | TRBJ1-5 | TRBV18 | CASSPGGLSNQPQHF | TGTGCCAGCTCACCAGGGGGCTTAAGCAATCAGCCCCAGCATTTT
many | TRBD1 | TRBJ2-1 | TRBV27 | CASSFTGTASNEQFF | TGTGCCAGCAGTTTTACCGGGACAGCAAGTAATGAGCAGTTCTTC
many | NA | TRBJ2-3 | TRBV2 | CASSGEVDTQYF | TGTGCCAGCAGTGGGGAGGTAGATACGCAGTATTTT
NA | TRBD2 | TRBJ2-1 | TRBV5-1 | CASSLAGTSGSWSYNEQFF | TGCGCCAGCAGCTTGGCTGGGACTAGCGGGTCGTGGTCCTACAATGAGCAGTTCTTC
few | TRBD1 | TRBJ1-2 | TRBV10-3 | CATRRGQGAIGYTF | TGTGCCACCCGCCGGGGACAGGGGGCTATCGGCTACACCTTC
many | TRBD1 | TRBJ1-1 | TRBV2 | CASSLPGQGDLMNTEAFF | TGTGCCAGCAGTCTTCCGGGACAGGGGGATCTCATGAACACTGAAGCTTTCTTT
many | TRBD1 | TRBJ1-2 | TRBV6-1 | CASSEEGGGAVYYGYTF | TGTGCCAGCAGTGAAGAAGGAGGGGGCGCCGTTTACTATGGCTACACCTTC
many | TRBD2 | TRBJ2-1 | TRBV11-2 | CASSLEYRASGGSEQFF | TGTGCCAGCAGCTTAGAGTATCGGGCTAGCGGTGGGAGTGAGCAGTTCTTC
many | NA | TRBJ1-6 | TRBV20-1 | CSARVRGGLNSPLHF | TGCAGTGCTAGGGTTCGGGGGGGCCTTAATTCACCCCTCCACTTT
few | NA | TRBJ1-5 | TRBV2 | CASTRGGGNQPQHF | TGTGCCAGTACCCGGGGGGGTGGCAATCAGCCCCAGCATTTT
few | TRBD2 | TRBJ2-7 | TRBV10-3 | CAISESIGTSGTEQYF | TGTGCCATCAGTGAGTCAATAGGGACTAGCGGGACCGAACAGTACTTC
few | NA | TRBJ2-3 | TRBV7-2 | CASSWRLTDTDTQYF | TGTGCCAGCAGCTGGCGACTGACCGACACAGATACGCAGTATTTT
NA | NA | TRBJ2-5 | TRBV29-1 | CSDGTPEGETQYF | TGCAGCGACGGGACACCCGAGGGGGAGACCCAGTACTTC